The following is a T cell receptor (beta chain) sequence with its context. CDR1 MNHEY and CDR2 SVGAGI come from the germline V gene. The CDR3 spans 16 residues. J gave up 5 bases and V 3 bases, and 10 bases lay outside the gene matches. Treatment here: some 19 received Ad26.COV2.S at low or high dose, single or two shots; roughly five received placebo; per-sample allocation not given. All samples were drawn on day 63, counting from the first vaccine or placebo injection. The data stem from a study of Ad26.COV2.S vaccination and SARS-CoV-2 variants. The assay was immunoSEQ multiplex PCR, and TCRdb's table has in-frame clones only and misses some. The sample comprises around 450,000 clones, 89% of which are singletons, and about 2.7% rests with the top ten.

The V and J genes are TRBV6-5 and TRBJ2-7; TRBD2 aligns across 10 bases. The sequences come from peripheral blood, collected in a trial of Ad26.COV2.S vaccine versus placebo. This receptor was obtained from a person between 18 and 65 years old who received the Ad26.COV2.S COVID-19 vaccine or a placebo. Here the CDR3 reads CASSYSSGGPPDEQYF. CDR3 nucleotide sequence: TGTGCCAGCAGTTATTCTAGCGGGGGCCCACCGGACGAGCAGTACTTC.